A selection of T cell receptor beta chains follows, all from one sample in a study of blood T cells in healthy people across ages. TCRdb fed the 5' RACE reads into MiXCR, producing one record per CDR3 protein. Of about 1 million distinct CDR3 sequences in the sample, 40% to 55% were seen once. The sample was blood. These TCRs come from a woman aged 60-75 years in good health. Each CDR3 is given with its conserved first and last residue. The D gene is left open where the match is weak. Clone size is given for some rows only: seen once, a few or many times, or a class if the clone is expanded.

v_gene,d_gene,abundance,j_gene,CDR3aa,CDR3nt
TRBV20-1,.,.,TRBJ2-1,CSAESPGLGGYNEQFF,TGCAGCGCCGAAAGCCCAGGGCTCGGGGGTTACAATGAGCAGTTCTTC
TRBV11-2,TRBD2,.,TRBJ2-1,CASSLEGLADNEQFF,TGTGCCAGCAGCTTAGAGGGACTAGCGGACAATGAGCAGTTCTTC
TRBV7-9,TRBD1,.,TRBJ2-5,CASSPLPGTGFRETQYF,TGTGCCAGCAGCCCCCTCCCCGGGACAGGGTTTAGGGAGACCCAGTACTTC
TRBV28,.,.,TRBJ1-2,CASSPGTFSYTF,TGTGCCAGCAGTCCGGGGACTTTTAGCTACACCTTC
TRBV20-1,.,few,TRBJ2-3,CSARQGTGDTQYF,TGCAGTGCTAGACAGGGGACTGGAGATACGCAGTATTTT
TRBV10-1,.,.,TRBJ2-3,CASSDPSSNTQYF,TGCGCCAGCAGTGATCCTAGCTCTAATACGCAGTATTTT
TRBV24-1,TRBD1,.,TRBJ2-3,CATSDRQGPGLDTQYF,TGTGCCACCAGTGACAGACAGGGTCCGGGGCTGGATACGCAGTATTTT
TRBV28,TRBD1,.,TRBJ2-7,CASSSRDRGHHEQYF,TGTGCCAGCAGCTCCCGGGACAGGGGACACCACGAGCAGTACTTC
TRBV12-3/TRBV12-4,.,many,TRBJ2-1,CASTLAYHNEQFF,TGTGCCAGCACCCTTGCCTACCACAATGAGCAGTTCTTC
TRBV6-5,.,.,TRBJ1-6,CASSGRDNSPLHF,TGTGCCAGCTCTGGACGGGATAATTCACCCCTCCACTTT
TRBV4-2,.,few,TRBJ2-7,CASSQSGTFYEQYF,TGTGCCAGCAGCCAATCCGGGACTTTCTACGAGCAGTACTTC
TRBV2,.,once,TRBJ2-1,CASSDSRVRLRGNEQFF,TGTGCCAGCAGTGACTCCAGGGTACGTCTTCGGGGAAATGAGCAGTTCTTC
TRBV5-4,.,few,TRBJ2-4,CASSGGTRLAKNIQYF,TGTGCCAGCAGCGGCGGGACACGTCTAGCCAAAAACATTCAGTACTTC
TRBV12-3/TRBV12-4,TRBD1,.,TRBJ1-1,CASSSGQGPWNTEAFF,TGTGCCAGCAGTTCCGGACAGGGCCCTTGGAACACTGAAGCTTTCTTT
TRBV10-3,.,few,TRBJ1-1,CAISAAFMNTEAFF,TGTGCCATCTCCGCAGCGTTCATGAACACTGAAGCTTTCTTT
TRBV6-5,.,few,TRBJ2-7,CASSYGVGNYEQYF,TGTGCCAGCAGTTATGGGGTCGGGAACTACGAGCAGTACTTC
TRBV7-3,.,many,TRBJ2-3,CASSAYTWSTDTQYF,TGTGCCAGCAGCGCATATACTTGGTCCACAGATACGCAGTATTTT
TRBV28,.,.,TRBJ1-2,CASRTLPPGQSHYGYTF,TGTGCCAGCAGAACCCTCCCTCCTGGGCAGAGCCACTATGGCTACACCTTC
TRBV6-5,.,.,TRBJ2-3,CASSYAVLADTQYF,TGTGCCAGCAGTTACGCCGTCCTCGCAGATACGCAGTATTTT
TRBV29-1,.,.,TRBJ2-4,CSVIIQGRDIQYF,TGCAGCGTTATAATACAGGGTCGGGACATTCAGTACTTC
TRBV12-3/TRBV12-4,TRBD2,few,TRBJ2-1,CASSLETSGRNEQFF,TGTGCCAGCAGTTTGGAAACTAGCGGGAGGAATGAGCAGTTCTTC
TRBV27,.,few,TRBJ2-4,CASQAKNIQYF,TGTGCCAGCCAGGCCAAAAACATTCAGTACTTC
TRBV7-2,TRBD2,.,TRBJ2-1,CASSSPTSGIGSYNEQFF,TGTGCCAGCAGCTCACCGACTAGCGGGATTGGCTCCTACAATGAGCAGTTCTTC
TRBV5-1,.,once,TRBJ2-1,CASSLVGGIVEQFF,TGCGCCAGCAGCTTGGTTGGTGGGATTGTTGAGCAGTTCTTC
TRBV7-8,.,.,TRBJ2-4,CASSIQGRLAKNIQYF,TGTGCCAGCAGCATCCAAGGACGGCTAGCCAAAAACATTCAGTACTTC
TRBV6-6,.,.,TRBJ1-1,CASSKTGYTEAFF,TGTGCCAGCAGCAAAACAGGGTACACTGAAGCTTTCTTT
TRBV20-1,TRBD2,.,TRBJ2-5,CSATRDGASGKVQETQYF,TGCAGTGCTACCAGAGACGGGGCTAGCGGGAAGGTTCAAGAGACCCAGTACTTC
TRBV5-1,TRBD1,.,TRBJ1-1,CATKPRRGSPEAFF,TGCGCCACCAAACCTCGCAGGGGGTCCCCTGAAGCTTTCTTT
TRBV18,TRBD2,.,TRBJ2-7,CASSPSRGGNTYEQYF,TGTGCCAGCTCACCATCCCGGGGGGGTAACACCTACGAGCAGTACTTC
TRBV5-1,.,.,TRBJ2-5,CASSLEGNQEAQYF,TGCGCCAGCAGCTTGGAAGGAAACCAAGAGGCCCAGTACTTC
TRBV20-1,.,.,TRBJ2-1,CSARDGGAYNEQFF,TGCAGTGCTAGAGATGGCGGAGCCTACAATGAGCAGTTCTTC
TRBV6-1,TRBD2,.,TRBJ2-5,CASSDATSGSPETQYF,TGTGCCAGCAGTGACGCTACTAGCGGGAGTCCGGAGACCCAGTACTTC
TRBV7-9,TRBD2,.,TRBJ2-5,CASSSFLAGDSETQYF,TGTGCCAGCAGCTCTTTTCTAGCGGGAGATTCAGAGACCCAGTACTTC
TRBV10-2,TRBD2,.,TRBJ2-1,CASSPRRSGGNNEQFF,TGCGCCAGCAGCCCCCGGAGAAGCGGGGGTAACAATGAGCAGTTCTTC
TRBV20-1,TRBD1,.,TRBJ1-2,CSARGPGQQVYGYTF,TGCAGTGCTAGAGGACCGGGACAGCAAGTCTATGGCTACACCTTC
TRBV12-3/TRBV12-4,TRBD2,.,TRBJ2-3,CASRERGLGLATQYF,TGTGCCAGCAGGGAGAGAGGACTAGGCCTGGCTACGCAGTATTTT
TRBV10-3,TRBD2,.,TRBJ2-1,CAITLTSDRPHNEQFF,TGTGCCATCACCCTAACTAGCGACAGACCCCACAATGAGCAGTTCTTC
TRBV11-2,TRBD2,.,TRBJ2-3,CASSLTFSGRRSSTGTQYF,TGTGCCAGCAGCTTGACCTTTAGCGGGAGAAGGAGTAGCACAGGTACGCAGTATTTT
TRBV25-1,.,.,TRBJ2-1,CASSLTGSLGNEQFF,TGTGCCAGCAGTCTAACAGGATCATTGGGCAATGAGCAGTTCTTC
TRBV27,.,.,TRBJ2-3,CASSLYPQLSGSPDTQYF,TGTGCCAGCAGTTTATACCCACAGCTTAGCGGATCTCCGGATACGCAGTATTTT
TRBV30,.,.,TRBJ1-2,CAWTPYGEGYGYTF,TGTGCCTGGACCCCATACGGGGAAGGCTATGGCTACACCTTC
TRBV21-1,.,.,TRBJ2-1,CASSKPDGQGWQFF,TGTGCCAGCAGCAAACCTGACGGCCAAGGTTGGCAGTTCTTC
TRBV2,TRBD1,few,TRBJ2-7,CASSGGQGAEQYF,TGTGCCAGCAGCGGAGGACAGGGTGCCGAGCAGTACTTC
TRBV5-1,TRBD2,.,TRBJ2-1,CASSLGREGVNNEQFF,TGCGCCAGCAGCTTGGGGCGGGAGGGAGTAAACAATGAGCAGTTCTTC
TRBV29-1,.,few,TRBJ2-7,CSVGRQGYEQYF,TGCAGCGTTGGGCGGCAGGGCTACGAGCAGTACTTC
TRBV6-2/TRBV6-3,.,few,TRBJ1-2,CASSSAKQGFTGGYTF,TGTGCCAGCAGTTCCGCCAAACAGGGATTTACTGGTGGCTACACCTTC
TRBV6-5,TRBD2,.,TRBJ2-5,CASRLDPSGKGDEQYF,TGTGCCAGCAGATTGGACCCTAGCGGGAAAGGTGATGAGCAGTACTTC
TRBV29-1,.,few,TRBJ1-5,CSVGGSGQPQHF,TGCAGCGTCGGGGGCTCAGGGCAGCCCCAGCATTTT
TRBV20-1,.,.,TRBJ2-5,CSARDLGGKQETQYF,TGCAGTGCTAGAGATCTGGGGGGAAAACAAGAGACCCAGTACTTC
TRBV5-1,.,.,TRBJ1-1,CASSLAGLANTEAFF,TGCGCCAGCAGCTTAGCTGGGTTGGCGAACACTGAAGCTTTCTTT
TRBV4-1,.,.,TRBJ2-3,CASSVSALADTQYF,TGCGCCAGCAGCGTCTCGGCCTTGGCAGATACGCAGTATTTT
TRBV11-2,.,.,TRBJ2-1,CASSVSRDTSSYNEQFF,TGTGCCAGCAGCGTATCCAGGGATACAAGCTCCTACAATGAGCAGTTCTTC
TRBV7-6,.,.,TRBJ1-5,CASSLQTGRHQPQHF,TGTGCCAGCAGCTTACAAACAGGGCGGCATCAGCCCCAGCATTTT
TRBV14,TRBD2,once,TRBJ2-1,CASSLTGLEVRGLAYNEQFF,TGTGCCAGCAGCTTGACCGGGTTAGAAGTTCGGGGACTAGCCTACAATGAGCAGTTCTTC
TRBV7-8,.,.,TRBJ2-7,CASSQTSTVYEQYF,TGTGCCAGCAGCCAGACCTCGACGGTCTACGAGCAGTACTTC